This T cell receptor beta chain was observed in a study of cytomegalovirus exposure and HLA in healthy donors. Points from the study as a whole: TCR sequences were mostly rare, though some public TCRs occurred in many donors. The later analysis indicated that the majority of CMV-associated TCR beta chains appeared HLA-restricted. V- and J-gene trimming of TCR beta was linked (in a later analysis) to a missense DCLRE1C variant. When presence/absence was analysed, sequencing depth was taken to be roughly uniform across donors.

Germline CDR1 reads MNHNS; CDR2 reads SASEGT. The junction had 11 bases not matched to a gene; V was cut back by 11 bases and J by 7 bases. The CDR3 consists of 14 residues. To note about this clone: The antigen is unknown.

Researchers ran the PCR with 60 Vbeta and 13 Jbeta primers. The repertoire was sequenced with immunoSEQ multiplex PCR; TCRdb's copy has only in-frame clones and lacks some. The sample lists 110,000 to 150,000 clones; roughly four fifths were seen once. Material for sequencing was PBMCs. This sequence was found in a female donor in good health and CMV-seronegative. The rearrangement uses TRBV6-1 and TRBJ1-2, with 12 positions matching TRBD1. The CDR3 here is CAASRDRGLGGYTF. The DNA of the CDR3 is TGTGCCGCGTCCCGGGACAGGGGGCTGGGTGGCTACACCTTC.